This T cell receptor beta chain was captured in a study of T cell responses to AZD1222 COVID-19 vaccine. Trimming cost V 6 bases and J 3 bases, with 9 bases left between them. Germline lookup yields CDR1 SGHTA and CDR2 FQGNSA. The CDR3 covers 14 residues. Both about-4-week and about-12-week second-dose recipients were combined. The repertoire was sequenced with immunoSEQ multiplex PCR; TCRdb's copy has only in-frame clones and lacks some. Of around 140,000 clones listed, about 90% are singletons. The starting material was peripheral blood, obtained 28 days after the second AZD1222 dose. The sequence came from an adult who received the AZD1222 COVID-19 vaccine. V gene TRBV7-2 combines with J gene TRBJ1-6, with D hard to call. The CDR3, as DNA: TGTGCCAGCAGAGGTCGGGACTATAATTCACCCCTCCACTTT. This translates into CASRGRDYNSPLHF.